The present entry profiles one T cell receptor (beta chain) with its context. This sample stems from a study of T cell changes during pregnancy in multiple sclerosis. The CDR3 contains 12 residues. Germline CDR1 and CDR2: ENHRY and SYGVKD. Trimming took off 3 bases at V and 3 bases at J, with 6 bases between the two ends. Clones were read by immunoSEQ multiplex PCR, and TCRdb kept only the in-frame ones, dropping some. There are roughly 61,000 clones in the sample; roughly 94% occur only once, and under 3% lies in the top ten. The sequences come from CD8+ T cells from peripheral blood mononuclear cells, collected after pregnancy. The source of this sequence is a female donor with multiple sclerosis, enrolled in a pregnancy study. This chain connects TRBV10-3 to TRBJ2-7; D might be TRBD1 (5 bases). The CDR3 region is CAISDTGYEQYF. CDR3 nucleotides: TGTGCCATCAGTGACACAGGCTACGAGCAGTACTTC.